This T cell receptor (beta chain) was retrieved from a study of blood T cells in healthy people across ages. Study-wide results and caveats: The study lacked donor CMV status, which possibly confounded expanded clonotype changes.

This clonotype was seen many times. Its antigen is not identified. Investigators took 8 to 10 milliliters of peripheral blood from every donor. Combining a sample-barcoded 5' primer with a J-beta primer mix, a second PCR ran for about 7 to 12 cycles. Using its own MiXCR run on the 5' RACE reads, TCRdb lists one record per CDR3 protein. This table holds some 750,000 distinct CDR3 sequences, 22% found once. J gave up 3 bases and V 0 bases, and 9 bases lay outside the gene matches. Germline loops: CDR1 MGHRA, CDR2 YSYEKL. The length of the CDR3 is 17 residues. Sample: blood. V and J are TRBV4-1 and TRBJ1-2, with 8 bases matching TRBD1. This receptor was identified in an older man in good health. CDR3 sequence reads: CASSQEFQGAVDYGYTF. CDR3 DNA: TGCGCCAGCAGCCAAGAATTTCAGGGGGCCGTGGACTATGGCTACACCTTC.